The clone carrying this TCR beta chain was seen only a few times. What it binds is not known. This beta chain was picked up by a library intended for alpha chains and is off target, so its count carries little meaning. The data are from a study of spatial heterogeneity in lung cancer. Study information: Beta-chain sequences consistently outnumbered alpha-chain sequences in detection.

Time point defined: sample taken at primary tumor resection. No cells were sorted before sequencing. The whole RNA sequenced was extracted from tumor, nontumor lung or frozen PBMC. TCRdb used MiXCR to reprocess the 5' RACE reads, holding one entry per CDR3 protein. The data hold 300 to 450 distinct CDR3 sequences, with around two fifths observed a single time. Points from the study as a whole: Ubiquitous expanded tumor TCRs surfaced in blood more at resection than they did at follow-up.

Per the germline V gene, CDR1 is MNHNY and CDR2 is SVGAGI (reference sequence). The CDR3 has 14 amino acids. The junction had 7 bases not matched to a gene; V was cut back by 6 bases and J by 5 bases. Source: PBMCs, taken at surgery. The TCR originated in a male donor with early-stage non-small cell lung cancer. The chain uses TRBV6-6 and TRBJ2-7; 10 bases align to TRBD1. The DNA for the CDR3 is TGTGCCAGCAGCCACGGGGACAGGGGAAACGAGCAGTACTTC. Amino acid sequence: CASSHGDRGNEQYF.